This T cell receptor (beta chain) appears in the sequencing data of a study of sequential checkpoint blockade in melanoma. Turning to the study itself: After nivolumab or ipilimumab alone, some 22 patients had week-13 rebiopsies. Study-level points and caveats: Tumor T-cell fraction and clonality correlated with PD-L1 and CD8+ counts. Response in arm A was associated with pretreatment TIL clonality.

Germline loops: CDR1 MNHGY, CDR2 SAAAGT. Trimming removed 5 bases at V and 2 bases at J, with 13 bases between. The CDR3 sequence is 14 residues long. This clone was detected only a few times. Its antigen remains unidentified. Treatment meaning: randomized to nivolumab then ipilimumab (arm A) or the reverse (arm B). No patient had prior DNA-damaging chemotherapy. TCRdb's table, derived via immunoSEQ multiplex PCR, lists solely in-frame clones and lacks some. The profile shows about 37,000 clones, roughly a third of them singletons. Specimen: tumor tissue (inferred from file names), collected from a patient given nivolumab and ipilimumab in sequence. The rearrangement uses TRBV6-8 and TRBJ2-7; D not resolved. The sequence derives from a human donor with melanoma. The CDR3 region is CASSEVGPPYEQYF. Written as DNA, the CDR3 is TGTGCCAGCAGTGAGGTCGGACCCCCCTACGAGCAGTACTTC.